This T cell receptor (beta chain) was obtained from a study of cytotoxic CD8 clonotypes in ibrutinib-treated CLL. The wider study: Productive templates averaged around 250,000 per sample, and productive rearrangements roughly 90,000. Whole-study results and caveats: Clonality showed a rise at ibrutinib response that reversed toward baseline at progression. With treatment, public clonotypes, which were uncommon, either contracted or remained stable.

Using immunoSEQ multiplex PCR, the repertoire was profiled, and TCRdb retains in-frame clones only, with some absent. This table has nearly 100,000 clones, approximately 80% appearing once. This clone was recorded many times. The target antigen is unknown. Germline V gives CDR1 SQVTM, CDR2 ANQGSEA. The CDR3 sequence is 10 residues long. Trimming stripped 5 bases from V and 6 bases from J, with 7 bases between. This chain uses TRBV29-1 with TRBJ1-1; D remains ambiguous. The receptor was derived from a human donor with chronic lymphocytic leukemia. The material sequenced was PBMCs, taken after 12 months of ibrutinib treatment. In DNA form, the CDR3 reads TGCAGCGTTTGGGTCTCTGAAGCTTTCTTT. Its translation is CSVWVSEAFF.